The 20 T cell receptor beta chains below come from one sample, sequenced in a study of graft-versus-host responses after intestinal transplantation. TCRdb's copy holds only in-frame clones and misses some; the assay was immunoSEQ multiplex PCR. In the table there are 27,000 or so clones, around 80% of which are singletons. Their target antigens are unknown. The specimen comprised unstimulated CD4+ T cells sorted from spleen or lymph node cells, sampled before intestinal transplant. These receptors were taken from a human donor who received an intestinal transplant.

This chain uses TRBV29-1 with TRBJ2-7, with 9 positions matching TRBD2. V shed 6 bases and J 2 bases; nucleotides not matched to a gene: 8. The germline V gene has CDR1 SQVTM and CDR2 ANQGSEA. The CDR3 contains 14 residues. CDR3 DNA: TGCAGCGTGACGACTAGCGGCTCCGCCTACGAGCAGTACTTC. This codes for CSVTTSGSAYEQYF.

V usage is TRBV27 and J usage is TRBJ2-1, with 15 bases identical to TRBD2. Looked up from germline, CDR1 is MNHEY and CDR2 is SMNVEV (reference sequence). Trimming at V came to 6 bases and at J to 7 bases, leaving 4 bases not matched to a gene. The CDR3 sequence is 15 residues long. CDR3 nucleotides: TGTGCCAGCAGAGGACTAGCGGGGGGGCGTAATGAGCAGTTCTTC. Its translation: CASRGLAGGRNEQFF.

The rearrangement links TRBV10-2 to TRBJ2-3, with 8 bases lining up with TRBD1. Germline CDR1 WSHSY, CDR2 SAAADI. The ends lost 4 bases at V and 4 bases at J; junction bases unmatched: 4. The CDR3 length is 14 residues. CDR3 residues: CASSGQGWADTQYF. In DNA, the CDR3 is TGCGCCAGCAGTGGACAGGGGTGGGCAGATACGCAGTATTTT.

The rearrangement links TRBV5-1 to TRBJ2-5; 8 nucleotides agree with TRBD2. V was clipped by 1 base and J by 1 base; unmatched bases: 0. CDR3 length: 14 amino acids. From germline, CDR1 is SGHRS and CDR2 YFSETQ. Written as DNA, the CDR3 is TGCGCCAGCAGCTTGACTAGCGGCCAAGAGACCCAGTACTTC. Its protein product is CASSLTSGQETQYF.

The V call is TRBV6-5, the J call TRBJ2-1; 9 bases align to TRBD2. The germline V gene has CDR1 MNHEY and CDR2 SVGAGI. The CDR3 is 15 residues long. V was pared by 1 base and J by 7 bases, with 5 bases of the junction left unmatched. The CDR3 here is CASSYLAGDPNEQFF. The CDR3 DNA reads TGTGCCAGCAGTTACTTAGCGGGGGACCCTAATGAGCAGTTCTTC.

The chain links TRBV4-1 to TRBJ1-6; TRBD1 is a possible D gene (5 bases). Per the germline V gene, CDR1 is MGHRA and CDR2 is YSYEKL. CDR3 length: 16 amino acids. V was clipped by 0 bases and J by 5 bases, with 11 bases between them. CDR3 sequence (DNA): TGCGCCAGCAGCCAAGATCCGGCAGGGAATAATTCACCCCTCCACTTT. Translating it yields CASSQDPAGNNSPLHF.

This chain connects TRBV28 to TRBJ1-5; 9 bases fit TRBD1. The V and J ends lost 3 bases and 3 bases, in that order; junction bases with no gene match: 3. CDR3 length equals 15 residues. Germline loops: CDR1 MDHEN, CDR2 SYDVKM. CDR3 bases: TGTGCCAGCAGTTTGGGGGACAGGGACAATCAGCCCCAGCATTTT. Amino acid sequence: CASSLGDRDNQPQHF.

The V gene is TRBV19, the J gene TRBJ2-5; TRBD2 agrees at 8 bases. Matching the DNA end better, TRBJ2-7 makes the J call doubtful. The germline V gene encodes CDR1 LNHDA and CDR2 SQIVND (reference sequence). CDR3 length: 13 residues. Here the CDR3 DNA reads TGTGCCAGTGGTCAGCGGGAGCCCTACGAGCAGTACTTC. Protein product: CASGQREPYEQYF.

V usage is TRBV9 and J usage is TRBJ2-1; D uncertain. V lost 4 bases and J lost 4, with 15 bases in between. This CDR3 region has 15 residues. Germline V lookup: CDR1 SGDLS, CDR2 YYNGEE. Written as DNA, the CDR3 is TGTGCCAGCAGCCTTATAATAGGGCCTTACAATGAGCAGTTCTTC. Encoded protein: CASSLIIGPYNEQFF. Based on the CDR3 plus reference TRBV9 and TRBJ2-1, the full variable domain is DSGVTQTPKHLITATGQRVTLRCSPRSGDLSVYWYQQSLDQGLQFLIQYYNGEERAKGNILERFSAQQFPDLHSELNLSSLELGDSALYFCASSLIIGPYNEQFFGPGTRLTVL.

The chain links TRBV28 to TRBJ2-6; the match to TRBD1 covers 8 bases. The V gene's germline CDR1 is MDHEN and CDR2 SYDVKM. This CDR3 contains 16 residues. V dropped 5 bases and J dropped 3; count of bases not matched to a gene: 6. This CDR3 reads CASSPDRVSGANVLTF. CDR3 nucleotide sequence: TGTGCCAGCAGTCCGGACAGGGTTAGTGGGGCCAACGTCCTGACTTTC.

This chain links TRBV6-6 with TRBJ2-3; D not resolved. The ends were cut back, 0 bases at V and 7 bases at J, with 17 bases in the middle. CDR3 length: 16 residues. CDR1 and CDR2 (germline): MNHNY, SVGAGI (reference sequence). The CDR3: CASSYSKAASRYTQYF. CDR3 DNA: TGTGCCAGCAGTTACTCGAAGGCGGCCAGTAGATATACGCAGTATTTT.

V usage is TRBV2 and J usage is TRBJ2-7, with D perhaps TRBD1 or TRBD2 (5 bases each). Germline loops: CDR1 SNHLY, CDR2 FYNNEI. V lost 4 bases and J 5 bases, leaving 18 bases between the germline ends. The CDR3 contains 15 residues. CDR3 DNA: TGTGCCAGCAGTGCCCCGAGGGGCAGTATCGACGAGCAGTACTTC. Translating gives CASSAPRGSIDEQYF.

This clone was detected only a few times. The chain employs TRBV9 and TRBJ2-7; 10 bases map to TRBD1. Germline V lookup: CDR1 SGDLS, CDR2 YYNGEE. Trimming took 4 bases from V and 5 from J; bases not matched to a gene: 12. This CDR3 spans 16 amino acids. The CDR3 spells CASSPAGTGVRDEQYF. CDR3 DNA: TGTGCCAGCAGCCCCGCCGGGACAGGGGTGAGGGACGAGCAGTACTTC. Full variable domain (missing parts from reference TRBV9 and TRBJ2-7): DSGVTQTPKHLITATGQRVTLRCSPRSGDLSVYWYQQSLDQGLQFLIQYYNGEERAKGNILERFSAQQFPDLHSELNLSSLELGDSALYFCASSPAGTGVRDEQYFGPGTRLTVT.

This chain uses TRBV5-1 with TRBJ2-2; 7 bases are a match to TRBD2. The V gene end was trimmed by 4 bases and the J gene end by 4 bases; junction bases not matched to a gene: 7. This CDR3 is 15 amino acids long. The germline gives CDR1 SGHRS, CDR2 YFSETQ. CDR3 in DNA: TGCGCCAGCAGCCGATTGGGAGGGCCCACCGGGGAGCTGTTTTTT. This gives the protein CASSRLGGPTGELFF.

The V gene is TRBV7-9, the J gene TRBJ1-3; D uncertain. The V end lost 2 bases, the J end lost 0 bases, and 11 bases lay between the germline ends. The CDR3 consists of 16 residues. Germline V CDR1 and CDR2: SEHNR, FQNEAQ (reference sequence). The DNA for the CDR3 is TGTGCCAGCAGCTTATATCTGGGCCCCTCTGGAAACACCATATATTTT. This encodes CASSLYLGPSGNTIYF.

The count of this clone is one. V usage is TRBV4-2 and J usage is TRBJ2-3; weak D call: TRBD1 (5 bases). Trimming shortened V by 0 bases and J by 1 base, and 5 bases separated the two germline ends. CDR1 and CDR2 from the germline V gene are LGHNA and YNFKEQ. This CDR3 region has 14 residues. The CDR3 spells CASSQDRGTDTQYF. The CDR3 nucleotides are TGTGCCAGCAGCCAAGACAGGGGCACAGATACGCAGTATTTT.

The chain has TRBV2 and TRBJ2-2; possible D gene TRBD1, 5 bases. V gave up 5 bases and J gave up 13 bases, with 11 bases separating them. The CDR3 is 11 amino acids. Germline CDR1 SNHLY, CDR2 FYNNEI. The CDR3 region is CASSPDSPLFF. CDR3 coding DNA: TGTGCCAGCAGTCCCGACAGCCCGCTGTTTTTT.

The chain is built from TRBV19 and TRBJ2-7, with D possibly TRBD2 on 5 matching bases. The CDR3 loop spans 11 amino acids. The germline V and J ends were trimmed by 6 bases and 4 bases, with 7 bases remaining between them. Per germline, CDR1 LNHDA and CDR2 SQIVND (reference sequence). CDR3 residues: CASRSGYEQYF. For the CDR3, the DNA is TGTGCCAGTAGATCGGGGTACGAGCAGTACTTC.

J is TRBJ2-5 and V is TRBV2, with a tentative D call TRBD2 (6 bases). The CDR3 runs 14 residues. V was cut by 7 bases and J by 4 bases, with 16 bases left in between. Germline CDR1 and CDR2: SNHLY and FYNNEI. CDR3 loop: CASNMRLGRETQYF. The CDR3 DNA reads TGTGCCAGCAATATGAGACTAGGAAGAGAGACCCAGTACTTC. Based on the CDR3 plus reference TRBV2 and TRBJ2-5, the full variable domain is EPEVTQTPSHQVTQMGQEVILRCVPISNHLYFYWYRQILGQKVEFLVSFYNNEISEKSEIFDDQFSVERPDGSNFTLKIRSTKLEDSAMYFCASNMRLGRETQYFGPGTRLLVL.

V gene TRBV10-1 combines with J gene TRBJ1-1; D ambiguous. CDR3 size: 13 residues. V lost 7 bases and J 2 bases, leaving 11 bases between the germline ends. The germline gives CDR1 WNHNN, CDR2 SYGVQD (reference sequence). CDR3 amino acids: CASTKGPNTEAFF. The CDR3 bases are TGCGCCAGCACTAAAGGGCCAAACACTGAAGCTTTCTTT.